This record concerns one T cell receptor (beta chain) sequence. This clone was detected a few times. This clone's antigen is unknown. No base quality information exists; no much larger clone differs at one position. This sample is drawn from a study of cytomegalovirus exposure and HLA in healthy donors (TCRdb year 2017). For the study in its entirety: An earlier analysis of approximately 550 of the donors reported 250 to 350 Gb of sequence data and 100 million to 140 million unique TCR beta sequences from around 200 million T cells. An early release covering roughly 640 HLA-typed donors comprised about 320 gigabases of sequencing data and about 90 million unique TCR sequences. The genetic ancestry cluster associated with self-reported Caucasian donors included 81% of the roughly 380 genotyped donors. The study aimed to test whether signatures of past pathogen exposure could be identified by cataloging public T cell receptors. The T cell repertoires of 666 subjects were profiled by immunosequencing and related to cytomegalovirus serostatus. Besides the first cohort of around 700 subjects, a separate validation cohort made up of 90 to 150 different subjects was used. To predict cytomegalovirus infection status, the study brought together high-throughput TCR immunosequencing, statistical association of individual TCRs with disease status, and machine learning. A later analysis re-analyzed previously published TCR beta repertoires from 600 to 850 donors and added high-resolution HLA genotyping to study TCR occurrence patterns. The later analysis used no new phenotypic data to find candidate immune exposures, relying instead on TCR beta sequences and their occurrence across donors. To decide whether each TCR beta V gene segment behaved as functional or pseudogenic, an earlier analysis of some 580 of the donors relied on high-throughput TCR beta sequencing. Alongside the repertoire data, information on donor age, sex, ethnicity and CMV serostatus was compiled. In a later genetic analysis, genome-wide SNP genotypes for about 60% of the 666 donors were used, and that subset was treated as a discovery cohort. Every discovery cohort repertoire had been produced on one sequencing platform. Both class I and class II loci were covered by HLA typing, at four-digit resolution. Typing coverage varied by locus: roughly 620-640 donors for A, B, C, DRB1 and DQB1; roughly 560 for DQA1; over 600 for DPA1; around 490 for DPB1. Four or five DR-DQ haplotypes were treated as single units for association and clustering because of strong linkage in the cohort. Among around 400 genotyped donors of the cohort, an average of around 250,000 unique TCR beta nucleotide sequences was sequenced per donor, of which about 18% were non-productive.

The protocol used for the library was the immunoSEQ multiplex PCR assay. A mixture of 60 forward primers for TCR Vbeta segments and 13 reverse primers for TCR Jbeta segments was used in the multiplex PCR. A multiplex PCR assay on genomic DNA amplified the CDR3 region of rearranged TCR beta genes. The Illumina HiSeq System was used to sequence the amplified TCR beta libraries as 87-base-pair reads. Turning to the authors' computational methods: A later analysis tallied 75 million to 95 million unique TCR beta chains across the 660 or so repertoires, and 10 million to 11 million of those chains were shared by two or more donors. Raw reads were error-corrected and collapsed into unique sequences by a nearest-neighbor algorithm in which closely related sequences were merged to remove PCR and sequencing errors. Alignment of CDR3 sequences to IMGT reference sequences was used to assign V, D and J gene segments. Each retained sequence needed at least a six-nucleotide match to both a V gene segment and a J gene segment. A rearrangement counted as productive if the CDR3 had no stop codons and remained in frame with V and J, and every other rearrangement counted as non-productive. Following IMGT convention, CDR3 was defined as the stretch from the second conserved V-encoded cysteine to the conserved J-encoded phenylalanine. The earlier analysis of about 610 of the donors excluded any sequence lacking an unambiguous match to a single V gene segment. In an earlier analysis of 587 of the donors, V segments were called functional above 56.7% productive rearrangements and were called segregating when the between-donor standard deviation exceeded 5%. A statistical classification framework was built to diagnose cytomegalovirus status from the catalog of TCR beta chain sequences. In a later analysis, TCR nucleotide sequences were compared against IMGT/GENE-DB human TR gene sequences so that V and J genes could be assigned. The TCRdist pipeline was used in a later analysis to assign CDR3 sequences and most-parsimonious VDJ recombination scenarios. A later analysis defined each TCR beta chain by its CDR3 amino acid sequence plus V-gene family, and excluded reads lacking a unique V-gene family. A later analysis removed 592 highly shared, low-generation-probability nucleotide sequences to deal with suspected cross-contamination and a sequencing artifact. In a later analysis, a clonal expansion index was calculated for each public chain from normalized within-repertoire ranks of inferred template counts. In a later analysis, generation probabilities were computed using a VDJ recombination model fitted to out-of-frame rearrangements, and the results were checked against IGoR. Hypergeometric tests were used in a later analysis to score TCR-TCR, TCR-HLA and TCR-CMV co-occurrence, with a repertoire-size bias correction applied to the TCR pairs. In a later analysis, false discovery rates were estimated by permuting HLA or CMV assignments 20 times. In a later analysis, co-occurring TCRs were grouped using DBSCAN, and TCRdist sequence similarity was added for clustering within HLA-allele-positive subsets. Co-occurrence clustering excluded repertoires with fewer than 30,000 or more than 120,000 public chains, plus five with anomalous nucleotide sharing. This is the immuneACCESS table as TCRdb keeps it, with only in-frame sequences that have V and J called. A part of the clones is gone; compared with another copy, unresolved V genes explain less than half, and the rest is unexplained. V, J and clone size are taken as reported in that table, and D and trimming were inferred from the DNA itself. Present in this sample are over 90,000 clones, 79% of which were seen just once. Together, the top ten hold roughly 3.9% of the sample.

V is reduced by 5 bases and J by 0 bases, leaving a spacing of 18 bases between them. The CDR3 spans 16 residues, from the cysteine through the phenylalanine. Just CDR3 DNA is preserved here, 48 bases in frame from base 1. CDR1 and CDR2 are drawn from the germline V gene: SGHRS, YFSETQ. In total, over 600 healthy bone marrow donors made up the cohort. At the time of sampling, all cohort members were nominally healthy, though unrecorded immune exposures were likely present. The donor tested CMV seropositive and was one of the 289 seropositive cohort members. Each donor provided a peripheral blood sample, and peripheral blood mononuclear cells were used for TCR beta sequencing. The Qiagen DNeasy Blood Extraction Kit was used to extract genomic DNA from the blood cell samples. What the authors observed across the whole study: In a later genetic analysis, a missense DCLRE1C variant was associated with V-gene and J-gene trimming of TCR beta chains, and the association was replicated in an independent cohort. A later analysis found that HLA-associated TCR beta chains were more clonally expanded and had lower generation probabilities than equally common non-associated chains. Roughly uniform sequencing depth across donors was assumed in presence/absence analyses, although this assumption may not hold. In this cohort, only TCR beta chains were sequenced, and detectable features were limited by the absence of alpha or paired-chain data. A later analysis reported that several top co-occurrence clusters appeared linked to parvovirus B19, influenza, CMV and Epstein-Barr virus. An earlier analysis of roughly 570 of the donors showed that most TCR beta V segments appeared in productive rearrangements either about 87% or about 30% of the time, which broadly matched IMGT annotations. In a later analysis, around 17,000 TCR beta sequences were associated with specific HLA alleles at a false discovery rate of 0.05. Most CMV-associated TCR beta chains appeared to be HLA-restricted in a later analysis, and the HLA associations seemed to be driven largely by CMV exposure. A further reported finding was that TCR beta sequences accurately predicted the HLA-A and HLA-B alleles for most subjects in the first cohort. When HLA alleles, especially DR and DQ, strongly co-occurred, attributing TCR associations to individual alleles was difficult. For the cohort, immune exposure information was limited to CMV serostatus. Cytomegalovirus status was reported to be diagnosed by the classifier with high specificity and sensitivity in both the original and validation cohorts. In a later analysis, TCR association rates were found to vary across HLA loci, with the most associated TCRs seen for DRB1 alleles and the fewest for HLA-C alleles. A group of highly shared sequence variants was considered likely to be a technical artifact of the sequencing pipeline. Across donors, most TCR sequences were observed very rarely, whereas some public TCRs were present in many individuals. A few of the identified cytomegalovirus-associated TCR beta chains were confirmed in vitro to be specific for cytomegalovirus antigens. According to a later genetic analysis, donors in an Asian-associated ancestry cluster had fewer N-insertions in productive TCRs than the approximately 690-donor mean. The authors suggested that the approach could potentially be generalized to other disease states and immunological phenotypes. The study listed approximately 150 TCR beta chains as associated with cytomegalovirus. Because HLA typing was missing for some donors at each locus, association tests included only the typed subset. Because the 87-base-pair reads could not distinguish some IMGT-functional V segments, including TRBV6-2 and TRBV6-3, those segments were excluded. The earlier analysis of approximately 540 of the donors excluded 15 to 20 rarely observed V segments, including chromosome 9 orphons, because counts were too low. Correlated functional status among segregating V segments might be attributable to linkage disequilibrium, but an unknown experimental factor could not be ruled out.

The rearrangement combines TRBV5-1 with TRBJ2-7; a weak D assignment points to TRBD1 (6 bases agree). This receptor was identified in a man aged 50 to 59 in good health and CMV-seropositive. The specimen sequenced was PBMCs. DNA sequence: TGCGCCAGCAGAAACCGTCTCCGGGACACCTCCTACGAGCAGTACTTC. Translation gives CASRNRLRDTSYEQYF. With the portions outside the CDR3 filled from the reference TRBV5-1 and TRBJ2-7 genes, the complete variable region becomes KAGVTQTPRYLIKTRGQQVTLSCSPISGHRSVSWYQQTPGQGLQFLFEYFSETQRNKGNFPGRFSGRQFSNSRSEMNVSTLELGDSALYLCASRNRLRDTSYEQYFGPGTRLTVT.